These 9 T cell receptor beta chains were sequenced from one sample in a study of T cell responses to AZD1222 COVID-19 vaccine. Some clones are missing from TCRdb's copy, which holds only in-frame ones; the method was immunoSEQ multiplex PCR. The table includes roughly 140,000 clones, about 91% detected once. Sample: peripheral blood, taken on day 0 of AZD1222 vaccination. The receptors shown here come from an adult in good health.

V usage is TRBV7-2 and J usage is TRBJ1-4; D not certain. Germline CDR1 SGHTA, CDR2 FQGNSA. The CDR3 runs to 14 residues. V shed 1 base and J shed 8 bases, with 11 bases lying between them. As DNA, the CDR3 is TGTGCCAGCAGCTTAGGTCAGGCTTGGGAAAAACTGTTTTTT. It is translated as CASSLGQAWEKLFF.

This clone was found once. The chain couples TRBV27 to TRBJ1-2; D not certain. Germline V gene data show CDR1 as MNHEY and CDR2 as SMNVEV (reference sequence). The V and J ends lost 3 bases and 0 bases respectively, with 5 bases between them. The CDR3 spans 13 residues. In nucleotides, the CDR3 is TGTGCCAGCAGTTTCAGTCCTAACTATGGCTACACCTTC. It yields the protein CASSFSPNYGYTF.

V is TRBV29-1 and J is TRBJ2-7; D is unclear. The germline gives CDR1 SQVTM, CDR2 ANQGSEA. The CDR3 is 12 amino acids. V lost 4 bases and J lost 3, with 10 bases in between. DNA of the CDR3: TGCAGCGTTGTGGGTTCGTTCTACGAGCAGTACTTC. It codes for CSVVGSFYEQYF.

The rearrangement uses TRBV29-1 and TRBJ1-1, with D tentatively TRBD1 (5 bases). Germline V lookup: CDR1 SQVTM, CDR2 ANQGSEA. V shed 6 bases and J shed 0 bases, with 17 bases lying between them. The CDR3 is made up of 15 amino acids. CDR3 loop: CSVRPSGHVNTEAFF. CDR3 bases: TGCAGCGTCCGTCCCAGCGGACATGTGAACACTGAAGCTTTCTTT.

This clone came up once. V usage is TRBV6-2 or TRBV6-3 and J usage is TRBJ1-4; possibly TRBD1 for D (6 bases). The V gene lost 4 bases and the J gene lost 2 bases, with 14 bases spanning the gap. Per germline, CDR1 MNHEY and CDR2 SVGEGT. The CDR3 runs 16 residues. CDR3 nucleotides: TGTGCCAGCAGTTCCCGACAGGCGGATACTAATGAAAAACTGTTTTTT. Translating it yields CASSSRQADTNEKLFF.

J is TRBJ1-5 and V is TRBV7-9, with D hard to call. This CDR3 has 13 residues. With 4 bases removed from V and 4 bases from J, the gap between germline ends came to 8 bases. Germline V CDR1 and CDR2: SEHNR, FQNEAQ (reference sequence). The CDR3 nucleotides read TGTGCCAGCAGCTCGACCGGGAATCAGCCCCAGCATTTT. Protein sequence: CASSSTGNQPQHF.

This rearrangement joins TRBV7-6 to TRBJ1-6; TRBD1 aligns across 7 bases. This CDR3 has 16 residues. Germline loops: CDR1 SGHVS, CDR2 FNYEAQ. V was pared by 7 bases and J by 8 bases, with 14 bases of the junction left unmatched. The CDR3 nucleotides are TGTGCCAGCACCCCCTGGGGAGACAGGGCCCATTCACCCCTCCACTTT. Its translation: CASTPWGDRAHSPLHF.

This clone was seen only once. The rearrangement joins TRBV11-3 to TRBJ1-1; maybe TRBD1 (5 bases). The V gene's germline CDR1 is SGHNT and CDR2 YENEEA. This CDR3 is built from 17 residues. V was clipped by 1 base and J by 1 base, with 16 bases between them. CDR3 DNA: TGTGCCAGCAGCTTAGGACTGGGCCAGGGAGGGAACACTGAAGCTTTCTTT. It yields the protein CASSLGLGQGGNTEAFF. Full variable domain (remainder filled in from reference TRBV11-3 and TRBJ1-1): EAGVVQSPRYKIIEKKQPVAFWCNPISGHNTLYWYLQNLGQGPELLIRYENEEAVDDSQLPKDRFSAERLKGVDSTLKIQPAELGDSAVYLCASSLGLGQGGNTEAFFGQGTRLTVV.

The gene calls are TRBV2 and TRBJ2-5, with TRBD1 as a possible D gene (5 bases). The CDR3 sequence is 14 residues long. The V end lost 6 bases, the J end lost 1 base, and 12 bases lay between the germline ends. Germline V gene sequence: CDR1 SNHLY, CDR2 FYNNEI. This CDR3 reads CASRGGQIQETQYF. CDR3 sequence (DNA): TGTGCCAGCAGGGGCGGACAAATCCAAGAGACCCAGTACTTC.